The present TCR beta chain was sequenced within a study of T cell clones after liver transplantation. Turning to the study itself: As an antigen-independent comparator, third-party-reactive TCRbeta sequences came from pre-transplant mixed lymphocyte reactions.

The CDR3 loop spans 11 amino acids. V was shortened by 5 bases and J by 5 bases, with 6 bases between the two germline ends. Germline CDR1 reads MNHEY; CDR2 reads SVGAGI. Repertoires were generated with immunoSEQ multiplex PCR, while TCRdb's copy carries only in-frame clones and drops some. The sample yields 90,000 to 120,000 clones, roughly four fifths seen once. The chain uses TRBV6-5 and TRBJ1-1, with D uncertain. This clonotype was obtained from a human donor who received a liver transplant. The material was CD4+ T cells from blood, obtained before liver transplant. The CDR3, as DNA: TGTGCCAGCAGTAGATGGACTGAAGCTTTCTTT. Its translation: CASSRWTEAFF.